This paragraph covers one TCR beta chain sequence. Profiled with immunoSEQ multiplex PCR; TCRdb holds only in-frame clones, not every one. The sample contains under 350,000 clones, 86% of which appear only once. The data derive from a study of blood T cell repertoires in COVID-19. On the study more broadly: Collection of acute and convalescent COVID-19 samples took place in the United States, Italy and Spain. PBMCs, B-cell-depleted T cells, or T cells provided the cDNA or gDNA that made up the material.

Germline values: CDR1 MDHEN, CDR2 SYDVKM. There are 13 residues in the CDR3. The V end lost 2 bases, the J end lost 2 bases, and 7 bases lay between the germline ends. Ages ranged from about 18 to 89 years, with residence in some 25 US areas. Clinical history reported by participants formed the basis on which cohorts were assigned. The V and J genes are TRBV28 and TRBJ2-7; TRBD1 might be the D (5 bases). The sequenced sample consisted of PBMCs or T cells enriched from blood (not recorded which). The clonotype comes from a woman aged 18-29 years who had recovered from COVID-19. The CDR3 DNA is TGTGCCAGCAGTTTACCACAGGCCTACGAGCAGTACTTC. Translating it yields CASSLPQAYEQYF.